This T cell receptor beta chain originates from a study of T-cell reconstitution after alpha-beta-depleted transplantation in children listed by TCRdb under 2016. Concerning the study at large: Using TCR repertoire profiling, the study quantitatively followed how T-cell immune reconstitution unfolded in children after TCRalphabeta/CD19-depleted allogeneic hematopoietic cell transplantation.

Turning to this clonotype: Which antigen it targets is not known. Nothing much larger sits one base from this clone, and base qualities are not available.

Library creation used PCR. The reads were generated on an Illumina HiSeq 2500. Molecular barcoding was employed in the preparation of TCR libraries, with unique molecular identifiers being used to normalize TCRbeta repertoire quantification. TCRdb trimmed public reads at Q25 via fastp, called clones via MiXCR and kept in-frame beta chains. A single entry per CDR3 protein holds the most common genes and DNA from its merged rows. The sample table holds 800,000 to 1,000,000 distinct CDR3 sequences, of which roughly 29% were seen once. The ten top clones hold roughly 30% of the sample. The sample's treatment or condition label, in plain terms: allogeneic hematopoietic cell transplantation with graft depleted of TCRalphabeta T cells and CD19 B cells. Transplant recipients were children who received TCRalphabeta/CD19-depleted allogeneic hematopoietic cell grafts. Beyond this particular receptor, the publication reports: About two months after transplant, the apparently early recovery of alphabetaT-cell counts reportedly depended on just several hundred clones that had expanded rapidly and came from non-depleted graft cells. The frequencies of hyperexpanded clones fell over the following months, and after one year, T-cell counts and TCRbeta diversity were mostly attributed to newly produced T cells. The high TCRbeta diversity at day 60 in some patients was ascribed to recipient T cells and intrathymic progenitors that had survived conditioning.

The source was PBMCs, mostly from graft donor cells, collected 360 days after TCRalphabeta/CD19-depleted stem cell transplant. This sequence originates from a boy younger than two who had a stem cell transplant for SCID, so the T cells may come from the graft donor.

The nucleotide sequence reads TGCGCCAGCAGACCAGGGGATGGCAATCAGCCCCAGCATTTT. Translated, this is CASRPGDGNQPQHF. This receptor chain uses TRBV4-1 and TRBJ1-5; a weak D assignment points to TRBD1 (6 bases agree). The germline V gene encodes CDR1 MGHRA and CDR2 YSYEKL. The CDR3 numbers 14 residues from cysteine through phenylalanine. The kept DNA is CDR3 alone, 42 bases in frame from the first base. Trimming costs V 6 bases and J 2 bases, and their ends lie 11 bases apart.